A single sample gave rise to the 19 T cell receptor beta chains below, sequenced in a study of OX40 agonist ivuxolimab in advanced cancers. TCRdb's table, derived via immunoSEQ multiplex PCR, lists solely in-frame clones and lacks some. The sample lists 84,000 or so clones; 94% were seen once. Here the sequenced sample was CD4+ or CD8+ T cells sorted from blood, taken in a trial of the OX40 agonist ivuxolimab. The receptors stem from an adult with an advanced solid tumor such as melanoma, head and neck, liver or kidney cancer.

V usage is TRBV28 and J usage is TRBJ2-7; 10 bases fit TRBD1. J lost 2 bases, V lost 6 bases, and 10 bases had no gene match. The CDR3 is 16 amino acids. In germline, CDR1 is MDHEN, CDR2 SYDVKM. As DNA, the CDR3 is TGTGCCAGCAGACCCTCGACAGGGGGCCCTCCCTACGAGCAGTACTTC. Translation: CASRPSTGGPPYEQYF.

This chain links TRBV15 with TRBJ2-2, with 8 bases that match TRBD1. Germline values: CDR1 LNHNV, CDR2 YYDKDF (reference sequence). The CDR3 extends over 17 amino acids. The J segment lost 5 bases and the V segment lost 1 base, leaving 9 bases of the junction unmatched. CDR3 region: CATSRGRGLRGTGELFF. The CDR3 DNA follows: TGTGCCACCAGCAGAGGCAGGGGGCTAAGGGGAACCGGGGAGCTGTTTTTT. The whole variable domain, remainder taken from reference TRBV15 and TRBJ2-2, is DAMVIQNPRYQVTQFGKPVTLSCSQTLNHNVMYWYQQKSSQAPKLLFHYYDKDFNNEADTPDNFQSRRPNTSFCFLDIRSPGLGDTAMYLCATSRGRGLRGTGELFFGEGSRLTVL.

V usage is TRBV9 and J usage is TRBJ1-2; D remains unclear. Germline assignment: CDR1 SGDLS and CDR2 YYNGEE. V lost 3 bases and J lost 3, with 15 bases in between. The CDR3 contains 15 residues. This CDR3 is CASSASSGGYYGYTF. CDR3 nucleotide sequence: TGTGCCAGCAGCGCCTCGTCGGGCGGATACTATGGCTACACCTTC.

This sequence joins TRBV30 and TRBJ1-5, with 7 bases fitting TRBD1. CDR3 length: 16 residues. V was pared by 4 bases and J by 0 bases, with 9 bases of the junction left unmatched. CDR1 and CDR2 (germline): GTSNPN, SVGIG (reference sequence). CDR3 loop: CAWTGAGGLSNQPQHF. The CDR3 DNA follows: TGTGCCTGGACAGGGGCAGGGGGACTTAGCAATCAGCCCCAGCATTTT.

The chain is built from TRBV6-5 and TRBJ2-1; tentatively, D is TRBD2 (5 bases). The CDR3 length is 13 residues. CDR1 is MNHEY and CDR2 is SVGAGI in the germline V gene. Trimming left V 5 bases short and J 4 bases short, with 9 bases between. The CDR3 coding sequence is TGTGCCAGCAGTATCTCGGGGTACAATGAGCAGTTCTTC. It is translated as CASSISGYNEQFF.

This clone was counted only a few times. The CDR3 DNA sequence: TGTGCCTGGAGTGTAGGGGGCAGGGGTTATCAGCCCCAGCATTTT. It yields the protein CAWSVGGRGYQPQHF. The gene calls are TRBV30 and TRBJ1-5; 7 bases align to TRBD1. From germline, CDR1 is GTSNPN and CDR2 SVGIG (reference sequence). The CDR3 consists of 15 residues. Trimming took 0 bases from V and 5 from J; bases not matched to a gene: 7.

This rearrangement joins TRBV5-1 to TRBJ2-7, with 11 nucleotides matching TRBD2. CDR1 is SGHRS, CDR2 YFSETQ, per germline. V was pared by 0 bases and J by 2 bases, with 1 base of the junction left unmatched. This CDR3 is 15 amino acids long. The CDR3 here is CASSLVGLAAYEQYF. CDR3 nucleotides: TGCGCCAGCAGCTTGGTGGGACTAGCGGCCTACGAGCAGTACTTC.

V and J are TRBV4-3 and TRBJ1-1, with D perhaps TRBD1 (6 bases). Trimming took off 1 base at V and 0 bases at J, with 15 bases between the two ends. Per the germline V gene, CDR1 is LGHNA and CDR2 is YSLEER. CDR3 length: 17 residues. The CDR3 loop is CASSQGSPGHMNTEAFF. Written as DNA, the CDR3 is TGCGCCAGCAGCCAAGGTTCTCCGGGACACATGAACACTGAAGCTTTCTTT.

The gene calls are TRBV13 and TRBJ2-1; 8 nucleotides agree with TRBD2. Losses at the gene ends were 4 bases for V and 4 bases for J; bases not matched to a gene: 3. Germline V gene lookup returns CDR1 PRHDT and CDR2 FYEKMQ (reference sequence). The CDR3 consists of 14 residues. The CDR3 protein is CASSSGGGYNEQFF. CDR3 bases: TGTGCCAGCAGCTCGGGAGGGGGGTACAATGAGCAGTTCTTC. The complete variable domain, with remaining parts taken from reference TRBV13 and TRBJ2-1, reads AAGVIQSPRHLIKEKRETATLKCYPIPRHDTVYWYQQGPGQDPQFLISFYEKMQSDKGSIPDRFSAQQFSDYHSELNMSSLELGDSALYFCASSSGGGYNEQFFGPGTRLTVL.

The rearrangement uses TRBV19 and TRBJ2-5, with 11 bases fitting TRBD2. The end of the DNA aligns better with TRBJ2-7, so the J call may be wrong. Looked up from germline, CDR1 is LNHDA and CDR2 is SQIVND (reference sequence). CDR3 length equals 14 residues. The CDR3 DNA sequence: TGTGCCAGTAGTATGACTAGCGGGAACTACGAGCAGTACTTC. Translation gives CASSMTSGNYEQYF.

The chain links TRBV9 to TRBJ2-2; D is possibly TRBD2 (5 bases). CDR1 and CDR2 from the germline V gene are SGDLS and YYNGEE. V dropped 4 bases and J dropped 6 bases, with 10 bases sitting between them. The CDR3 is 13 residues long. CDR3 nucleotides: TGTGCCAGCAGCTTCGGACTGGCCGGGGAGCTGTTTTTT. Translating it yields CASSFGLAGELFF.

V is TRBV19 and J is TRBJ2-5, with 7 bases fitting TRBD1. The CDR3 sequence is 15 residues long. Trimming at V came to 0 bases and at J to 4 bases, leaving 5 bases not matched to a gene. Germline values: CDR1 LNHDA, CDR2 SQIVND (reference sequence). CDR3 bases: TGTGCCAGTAGTATAGACCCGACAGGGCCAGAGACCCAGTACTTC. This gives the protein CASSIDPTGPETQYF.

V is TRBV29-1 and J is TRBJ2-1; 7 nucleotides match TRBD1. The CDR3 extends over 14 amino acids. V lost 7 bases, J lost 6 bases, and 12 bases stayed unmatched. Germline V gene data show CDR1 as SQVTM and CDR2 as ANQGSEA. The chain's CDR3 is CSGPLEGARNEQFF. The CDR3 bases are TGCAGCGGACCCCTAGAGGGGGCGCGCAATGAGCAGTTCTTC.

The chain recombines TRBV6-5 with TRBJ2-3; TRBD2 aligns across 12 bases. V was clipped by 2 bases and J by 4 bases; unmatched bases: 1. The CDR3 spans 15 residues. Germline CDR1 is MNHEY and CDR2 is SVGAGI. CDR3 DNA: TGTGCCAGCAGTTACGGACTAGCGGGATCAGATACGCAGTATTTT. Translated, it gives CASSYGLAGSDTQYF.

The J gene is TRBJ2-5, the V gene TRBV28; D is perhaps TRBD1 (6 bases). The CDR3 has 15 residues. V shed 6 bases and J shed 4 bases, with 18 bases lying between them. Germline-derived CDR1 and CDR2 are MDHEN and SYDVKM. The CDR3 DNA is TGTGCCAGCAGCCGACAGGTTCGGGTGCCAGAGACCCAGTACTTC. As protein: CASSRQVRVPETQYF.

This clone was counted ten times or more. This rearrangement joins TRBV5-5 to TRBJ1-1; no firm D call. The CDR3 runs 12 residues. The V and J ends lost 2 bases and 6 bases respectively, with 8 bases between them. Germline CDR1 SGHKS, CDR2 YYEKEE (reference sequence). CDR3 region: CASSFGPAEAFF. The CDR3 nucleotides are TGTGCCAGCAGCTTCGGGCCCGCTGAAGCTTTCTTT.

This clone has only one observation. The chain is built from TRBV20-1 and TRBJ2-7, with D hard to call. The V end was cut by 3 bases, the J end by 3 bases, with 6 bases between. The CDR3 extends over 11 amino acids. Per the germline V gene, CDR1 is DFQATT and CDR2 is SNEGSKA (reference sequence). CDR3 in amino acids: CSAREFYEQYF. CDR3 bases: TGCAGTGCTAGGGAATTCTACGAGCAGTACTTC.

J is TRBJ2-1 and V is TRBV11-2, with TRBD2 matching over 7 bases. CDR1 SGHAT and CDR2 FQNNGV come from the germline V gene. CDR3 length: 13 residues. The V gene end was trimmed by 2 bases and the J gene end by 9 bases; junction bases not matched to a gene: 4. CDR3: CASSLQAGTEQFF. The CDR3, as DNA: TGTGCCAGCAGCTTACAAGCGGGAACTGAGCAGTTCTTC.

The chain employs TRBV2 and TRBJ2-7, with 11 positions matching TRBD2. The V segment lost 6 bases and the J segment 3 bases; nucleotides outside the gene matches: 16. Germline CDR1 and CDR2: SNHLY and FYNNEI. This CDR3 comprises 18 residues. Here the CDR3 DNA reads TGTGCCAGCAGCGGTTCCGGGACTAGCGGAAGACCCGACTACGAGCAGTACTTC. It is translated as CASSGSGTSGRPDYEQYF.